This T cell receptor (beta chain) was captured by sequencing in a study of Ad26.COV2.S vaccination and SARS-CoV-2 variants. The overall study: Donor participated within the Ad26.COV2.S arm of the COV1001 trial.

As concerns this clone: Its antigen is unknown. The same CDR3 can be traced to other DNA sequences in this sample.

Generated by immunoSEQ multiplex PCR, the TCRdb table keeps only in-frame clones and is missing some. This sample carries some 290,000 clones, around 83% of them seen once, and the ten largest clones take approximately 1.9%. Trimming cost V 3 bases and J 9 bases, with 9 bases left between them. The CDR3 spans 12 residues. Germline V gene sequence: CDR1 MNHEY, CDR2 SVGEGT. Regarding treatment: over 15 received Ad26.COV2.S at low or high dose, single or two shots; roughly five received placebo; per-sample allocation not given. It was on day 63 after the first vaccine or placebo injection that samples were taken. What was given as vaccine was an Ad26 vector encoding Wuhan-strain SARS-CoV-2 spike. Regarding the study as a whole: It was vaccine recipients, not placebo recipients, who had the higher spike-specific TCR breadth.

Sequenced here: peripheral blood, sampled in a trial of Ad26.COV2.S vaccine versus placebo. The chain has TRBV6-2 or TRBV6-3 and TRBJ1-5, with D uncertain. The receptor was derived from a person aged 18-65 years who received the Ad26.COV2.S COVID-19 vaccine or a placebo. This CDR3 reads CASSYSSGPQHF. CDR3 sequence (DNA): TGTGCCAGCAGTTATTCGTCTGGGCCCCAGCATTTT.